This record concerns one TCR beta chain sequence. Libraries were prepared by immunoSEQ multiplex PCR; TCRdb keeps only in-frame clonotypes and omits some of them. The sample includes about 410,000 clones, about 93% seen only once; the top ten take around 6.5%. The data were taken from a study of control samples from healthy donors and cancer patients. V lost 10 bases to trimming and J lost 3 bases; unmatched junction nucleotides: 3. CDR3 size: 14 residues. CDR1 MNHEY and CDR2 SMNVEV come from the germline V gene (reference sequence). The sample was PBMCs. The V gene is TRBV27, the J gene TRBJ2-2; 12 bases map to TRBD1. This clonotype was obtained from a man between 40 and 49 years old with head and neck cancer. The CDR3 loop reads CAIGTGGYTGELFF. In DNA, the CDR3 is TGTGCCATTGGGACAGGGGGCTACACCGGGGAGCTGTTTTTT.